Listed below are T cell receptor beta chains from one sample, sequenced in a study of blood T cell repertoires in COVID-19. Generated by immunoSEQ multiplex PCR, the TCRdb table keeps only in-frame clones and is missing some. The table records about 230,000 clones, less than 85% of them present only once. Sequencing input: PBMCs or T cells enriched from blood (not recorded which). The receptors come from a man aged 60 to 69 who had recovered from COVID-19. Both conserved end residues are part of each CDR3. A D gene is named only where the DNA matches it firmly. Some rows have no size entry. The others give once, few or many, or a class for an expanded clone.

size	D	V	J	DNA	CDR3
.	TRBD1	TRBV6-5	TRBJ1-5	TGTGCCAGCAGCCCGGGGACAGGGAAAAATCAGCCCCAGCATTTT	CASSPGTGKNQPQHF
.	.	TRBV5-1	TRBJ1-5	TGCGCCAGCAGCTTGGCAGGGGATAGCAATCAGCCCCAGCATTTT	CASSLAGDSNQPQHF
.	.	TRBV7-9	TRBJ1-1	TGTGCCAGCAGCCTCCGACAAGGTGAAGCTTTCTTT	CASSLRQGEAFF
.	TRBD1	TRBV6-6	TRBJ2-2	TGTGCCAGCAGTTCCCAAGGACAGGGGGACACCGGGGAGCTGTTTTTT	CASSSQGQGDTGELFF
.	.	TRBV24-1	TRBJ1-1	TGTGCCACCAGTGATAGAGAGGGAGAGGCTTTCTTT	CATSDREGEAFF
.	.	TRBV10-3	TRBJ1-2	TGTGCCATCAGTGCCCTTCGGGTCCCTAATGGCTACACCTTC	CAISALRVPNGYTF
few	.	TRBV12-3/TRBV12-4	TRBJ1-1	TGTGCCAGCAGTTTTCACAGGGAGACTGAAGCTTTCTTT	CASSFHRETEAFF
.	TRBD1	TRBV18	TRBJ1-1	TGTGCCAGCTCAGAAGGGGGCGGTGTGAACACTGAAGCTTTCTTT	CASSEGGGVNTEAFF
.	.	TRBV11-3	TRBJ1-1	TGTGCCAGCAGCTTAAGAGAAGAAGCTTTCTTT	CASSLREEAFF
.	TRBD1	TRBV2	TRBJ1-6	TGTGCCAGCAGTCCGACCCCGGACAGGGAAGGTTCACCCCTCCACTTT	CASSPTPDREGSPLHF
.	.	TRBV19	TRBJ1-5	TGTGCCAGTAGTATTGGGCCGACTACAAATCAGCCCCAGCATTTT	CASSIGPTTNQPQHF
.	TRBD1	TRBV27	TRBJ1-2	TGTGCCAGCAGTTTATTGAGGGGGCGGAACTATGGCTACACCTTC	CASSLLRGRNYGYTF
.	.	TRBV4-2	TRBJ2-7	TGTGCCAGCAGCCTAAAGGAGGGCATCCGGTCCTACGAGCAGTACTTC	CASSLKEGIRSYEQYF
once	.	TRBV24-1	TRBJ2-1	TGTGCCACCAGTGGCGTCTCGGGTCTCAGCTCCTACAATGAGCAGTTCTTC	CATSGVSGLSSYNEQFF
.	.	TRBV2	TRBJ1-3	TGTGCCAGCAGTGGAGGGCCTCTCAGTGCGTACTCTGGAAACACCATATATTTT	CASSGGPLSAYSGNTIYF
.	.	TRBV11-1	TRBJ2-3	TGTGCCAGCAGCCGTGGCAGGAGCACAGATACGCAGTATTTT	CASSRGRSTDTQYF
.	.	TRBV4-2	TRBJ2-6	TGTGCCAGCAGCCAAGATCAAAACTCTGGGGCCAACGTCCTGACTTTC	CASSQDQNSGANVLTF
.	TRBD2	TRBV5-1	TRBJ2-3	TGCGCCAGCAACCCCGGGACTAGCGCGGATACGCAGTATTTT	CASNPGTSADTQYF
.	.	TRBV21-1	TRBJ1-1	TGTGCCAGCCCTCCAGGGGAGTTAGCGTGGACTGAAGCTTTCTTT	CASPPGELAWTEAFF
.	TRBD1	TRBV13	TRBJ1-1	TGTGCCAGCAGCAAACAGGGGGCGGCGAACACTGAAGCTTTCTTT	CASSKQGAANTEAFF
.	.	TRBV29-1	TRBJ1-3	TGCAGCGTGGCAGGGGCGACTGGAAACACCATATATTTT	CSVAGATGNTIYF
.	.	TRBV6-2/TRBV6-3	TRBJ1-1	TGTGCCAGCAGCCTCCGGGGGGGCTCACCCATGAACACTGAAGCTTTCTTT	CASSLRGGSPMNTEAFF
.	.	TRBV19	TRBJ1-4	TGTGCCAGTAGAGGGGCGGCTAATGAAAAACTGTTTTTT	CASRGAANEKLFF
.	.	TRBV11-3	TRBJ1-3	TGTGCCAGCAGCGTCGATCGGGACTCTCACGTACCCGACTCTGGAAACACCATATATTTT	CASSVDRDSHVPDSGNTIYF
.	TRBD1	TRBV5-1	TRBJ2-7	TGCGCCAGCAGCCAGGACAGGCGCTCCTACGAGCAGTACTTC	CASSQDRRSYEQYF
.	.	TRBV9	TRBJ1-1	TGTGCCAGCAGCCCCGCCTACCTGAACACTGAAGCTTTCTTT	CASSPAYLNTEAFF